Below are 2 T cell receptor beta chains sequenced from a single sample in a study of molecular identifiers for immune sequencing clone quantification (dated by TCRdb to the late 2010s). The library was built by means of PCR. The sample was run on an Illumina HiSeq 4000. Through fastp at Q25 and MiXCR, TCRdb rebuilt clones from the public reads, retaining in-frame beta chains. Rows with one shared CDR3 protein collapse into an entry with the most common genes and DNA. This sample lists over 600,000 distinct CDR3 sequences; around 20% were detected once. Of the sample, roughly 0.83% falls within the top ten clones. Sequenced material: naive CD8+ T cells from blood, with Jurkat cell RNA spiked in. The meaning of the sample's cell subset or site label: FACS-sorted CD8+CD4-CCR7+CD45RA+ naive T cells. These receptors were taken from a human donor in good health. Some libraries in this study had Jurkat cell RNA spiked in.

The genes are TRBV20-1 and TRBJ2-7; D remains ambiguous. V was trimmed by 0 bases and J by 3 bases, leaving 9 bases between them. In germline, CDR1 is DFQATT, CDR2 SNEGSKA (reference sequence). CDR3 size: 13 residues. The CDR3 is CSARDLTGYEQYF. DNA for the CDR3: TGCAGTGCTAGAGATCTGACGGGCTACGAGCAGTACTTC.

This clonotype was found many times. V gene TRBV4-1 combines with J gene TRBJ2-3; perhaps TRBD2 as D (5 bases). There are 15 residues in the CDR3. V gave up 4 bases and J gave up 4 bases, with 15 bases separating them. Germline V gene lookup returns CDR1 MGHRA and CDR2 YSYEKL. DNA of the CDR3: TGCGCCAGCAGCCTCCGAGCGGCCCCGGCAGATACGCAGTATTTT. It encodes CASSLRAAPADTQYF.